This T cell receptor (beta chain) is drawn from a study of blood T cells in healthy people across ages. Only a few counts were recorded for this clonotype. Deletions cut 4 bases from V and 1 base from J, with 7 bases between. The CDR3 is made up of 12 amino acids. Germline V gives CDR1 SQVTM, CDR2 ANQGSEA. PCR was performed a second time for about 7 to 11 cycles using a sample-barcoded 5' primer and a J-beta primer mix. TCRdb reprocessed the 5' RACE reads with MiXCR, giving one entry per CDR3 protein. The data contain hundreds of thousands of distinct CDR3 sequences, about 25% of them singletons. This sample also belongs to another study, concerning T cells of mothers and their children.

The clonotype was recovered from a boy younger than 18 in good health. The sequenced sample was blood. The chain joins TRBV29-1 to TRBJ1-2; D is unresolved. CDR3 sequence (DNA): TGCAGCGTTGGGGATTTTAACTATGGCTACACCTTC. Protein product: CSVGDFNYGYTF.